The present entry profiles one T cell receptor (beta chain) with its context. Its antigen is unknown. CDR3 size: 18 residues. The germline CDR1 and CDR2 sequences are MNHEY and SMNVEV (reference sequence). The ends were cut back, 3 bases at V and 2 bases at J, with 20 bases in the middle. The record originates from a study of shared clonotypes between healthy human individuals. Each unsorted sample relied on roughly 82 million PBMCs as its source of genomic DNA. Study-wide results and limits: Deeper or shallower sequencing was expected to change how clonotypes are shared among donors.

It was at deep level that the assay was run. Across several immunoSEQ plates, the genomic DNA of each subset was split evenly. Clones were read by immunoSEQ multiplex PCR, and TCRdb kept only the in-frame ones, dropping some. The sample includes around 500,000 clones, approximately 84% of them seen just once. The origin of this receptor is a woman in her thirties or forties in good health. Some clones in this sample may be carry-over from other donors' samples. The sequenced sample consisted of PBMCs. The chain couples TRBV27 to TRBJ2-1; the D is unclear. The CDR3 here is CASSFPPDTARTYNEQFF. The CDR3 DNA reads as TGTGCCAGCAGTTTCCCCCCAGACACCGCAAGGACCTACAATGAGCAGTTCTTC.